This TCR beta chain was observed in a study of blood T cell repertoires in COVID-19. As for the study in general: Material from acute and convalescent COVID-19 was sourced from the United States, Italy and Spain. Sources were T cells, B-cell-depleted T cells, or PBMCs; the material itself was cDNA or gDNA.

Authors' methods: Estimates of nucleated cell counts were drawn from the amplification of reference gene primers. The method was immunoSEQ multiplex PCR; TCRdb's version includes in-frame clones alone and lacks a portion of them. The V and J calls and clone size come from that table; D and trimming were worked out from the DNA. The sample has a few hundred thousand clones; around 86% are singletons. This CDR3 has 15 amino acids. V gave up 4 bases and J gave up 5 bases; unmatched junction bases: 12. Germline assignment: CDR1 SGHRS and CDR2 YFSETQ. This clone was detected only a few times. This sequence was found in a man aged 30 to 45 who had recovered from COVID-19. Sequences were obtained from peripheral blood. The V gene is TRBV5-1, the J gene TRBJ2-7; 7 bases are a match to TRBD1. The CDR3 coding sequence is TGCGCCAGCAGCAAGGATTCCGGGACAGTACACGAGCAGTACTTC. Its protein product is CASSKDSGTVHEQYF.